This TCR beta chain was found in a study of cytomegalovirus exposure and HLA in healthy donors (TCRdb year 2017). Regarding the study in general: In an earlier analysis of around 540 of the donors, 276 Gb of sequence data and 90 million to 120 million unique TCR beta sequences from about 180 million T cells were reported. An early release that covered around 590 HLA-typed donors contained about 300 gigabases of sequencing data and 65 million to 100 million unique TCR sequences. The genetic ancestry cluster associated with self-reported Caucasian donors included 81% of the roughly 400 genotyped donors. The study aimed to test whether cataloging public T cell receptors could reveal signatures of past pathogen exposure. The study used immunosequencing to profile the T cell repertoires of approximately 630 subjects and linked those repertoires to cytomegalovirus serostatus. In addition to the first cohort of approximately 670 subjects, a separate validation cohort of around 110 different subjects was used. The study combined high-throughput TCR immunosequencing, statistical association of individual TCRs with disease status, and machine learning to predict cytomegalovirus infection status. A later analysis re-examined previously published TCR beta repertoires from just over 650 donors and added high-resolution HLA genotyping to investigate patterns of TCR occurrence. The later analysis used no new phenotypic data to find candidate immune exposures, relying instead on TCR beta sequences and their occurrence across donors. In an earlier analysis of 550 to 700 of the donors, high-throughput TCR beta sequencing was used to judge whether each TCR beta V gene segment behaved as functional or pseudogenic. Donor age, sex, ethnicity and CMV serostatus were collected together with the repertoire data. A later genetic analysis took genome-wide SNP genotypes for about three fifths of the roughly 670 donors and used that subset as a discovery cohort. Every repertoire in the discovery cohort had been generated on one and the same sequencing platform. HLA typing included class I and class II loci at four-digit resolution. The number of typed donors differed by locus: 629-630 for A, B, C, DRB1 and DQB1; 522 for DQA1; 600 to 610 for DPA1; and about 470 for DPB1. Several DR-DQ haplotypes were treated as single units for association and clustering because of strong linkage in the cohort. Among some 410 genotyped donors of the cohort, an average of about 240,000 unique TCR beta nucleotide sequences were sequenced per donor, roughly 18% of them non-productive. Overall study results and their limits: A later analysis associated about 17,000 TCR beta sequences with specific HLA alleles at a false discovery rate of 0.05. Most TCR sequences were observed very rarely across donors, whereas some public TCRs were present in many individuals. A further reported finding was that TCR beta sequences accurately predicted the HLA-A and HLA-B alleles for most subjects in the first cohort. When HLA alleles, especially DR and DQ, strongly co-occurred, attributing TCR associations to individual alleles was difficult. In an earlier analysis of approximately 590 of the donors, most TCR beta V segments appeared in productive rearrangements about 90% or about 30% of the time, broadly matching IMGT annotations. In a later analysis, most CMV-associated TCR beta chains were found to appear HLA-restricted, with HLA associations seemingly driven largely by CMV exposure. In a later analysis, the rate of TCR association differed among HLA loci, with DRB1 alleles having the most associated TCRs and HLA-C alleles having the fewest. Compared with the approximately 670-donor mean, donors in an Asian-associated ancestry cluster had fewer N-insertions in productive TCRs, according to a later genetic analysis. For the cohort, immune exposure information was limited to CMV serostatus. Compared with equally common non-associated chains, HLA-associated TCR beta chains in a later analysis were more clonally expanded and had lower generation probabilities. Only TCR beta chains were sequenced in this cohort, and the absence of alpha or paired-chain data limited detectable features. In vitro tests confirmed that a few of the cytomegalovirus-associated TCR beta chains recognize cytomegalovirus antigens. In the study, some 160 TCR beta chains were listed as associated with cytomegalovirus. A cluster of highly shared sequence variants was judged likely to represent a technical artifact of the sequencing pipeline. Presence/absence analyses assumed roughly uniform sequencing depth across donors, an assumption that may not hold. An association between a missense DCLRE1C variant and V-gene and J-gene trimming of TCR beta chains was found in a later genetic analysis and replicated in an independent cohort. Cytomegalovirus status was reported to be diagnosed by the classifier with high specificity and sensitivity in both the original and validation cohorts. Because counts were too low, 15 to 20 rarely observed V segments, including chromosome 9 orphons, were excluded from the earlier analysis of roughly 580 of the donors. According to the authors, the approach could potentially be generalized to other disease states and immunological phenotypes. Because HLA typing was missing for some donors at each locus, association tests included only the typed subset. Correlated functional status among segregating V segments might be attributable to linkage disequilibrium, but an unknown experimental factor could not be ruled out. A later analysis reported that several top co-occurrence clusters appeared linked to parvovirus B19, influenza, CMV and Epstein-Barr virus.

In total, just over 650 healthy bone marrow donors made up the cohort. All cohort members were sampled while nominally healthy, although unrecorded immune exposures were likely present. The donor tested CMV seronegative, placing the donor among the 350 to 400 seronegative members of the cohort. A peripheral blood sample was provided by each donor, and peripheral blood mononuclear cells were used for TCR beta sequencing. Genomic DNA was extracted from the blood cell samples with the Qiagen DNeasy Blood Extraction Kit. The method was the immunoSEQ multiplex PCR assay. For the multiplex PCR, a mixture combining 60 forward primers for TCR Vbeta segments and 13 reverse primers for TCR Jbeta segments was used. A multiplex PCR assay on genomic DNA amplified the CDR3 region of rearranged TCR beta genes. Amplified TCR beta libraries were sequenced as 87-base-pair reads on the Illumina HiSeq System. For the original study's pipeline: A later analysis tallied 75 million to 95 million unique TCR beta chains across the 666 repertoires, and some 12 million of those chains were shared by two or more donors. A nearest-neighbor algorithm error-corrected the raw reads and collapsed the reads into unique sequences, merging closely related sequences to remove PCR and sequencing errors. To assign V, D and J gene segments, CDR3 sequences were aligned to IMGT reference sequences. For a sequence to be retained, at least a six-nucleotide match to both a V gene segment and a J gene segment was required. A rearrangement was called productive if the CDR3 had no stop codons and remained in frame with V and J, and every other rearrangement was called non-productive. Following IMGT convention, CDR3 was defined as the stretch from the second conserved V-encoded cysteine to the conserved J-encoded phenylalanine. In an earlier analysis of roughly 580 of the donors, sequences lacking an unambiguous match to a single V gene segment were excluded. In an earlier analysis of approximately 550 of the donors, V segments were called functional above 56.7% productive rearrangements and were called segregating when the between-donor standard deviation exceeded 5%. A statistical classification framework was built for diagnosing cytomegalovirus status from the catalog of TCR beta chain sequences. V and J gene assignment, in a later analysis, came from comparing TCR nucleotide sequences with IMGT/GENE-DB human TR gene sequences. Using the TCRdist pipeline, a later analysis assigned CDR3 sequences along with most-parsimonious VDJ recombination scenarios. In a later analysis, each TCR beta chain was defined by its CDR3 amino acid sequence together with its V-gene family, and reads lacking a unique V-gene family were excluded. As a way to deal with suspected cross-contamination and a sequencing artifact, a later analysis dropped 592 nucleotide sequences that were highly shared and had low generation probability. In a later analysis, a clonal expansion index was calculated for each public chain from normalized within-repertoire ranks of inferred template counts. Generation probabilities in a later analysis came from a VDJ recombination model fitted to out-of-frame rearrangements, and those results were checked against IGoR. In a later analysis, TCR-TCR, TCR-HLA and TCR-CMV co-occurrence was scored with hypergeometric tests, and a repertoire-size bias correction was applied to TCR pairs. In a later analysis, false discovery rates were estimated by permuting HLA or CMV assignments 20 times. In a later analysis, co-occurring TCRs were grouped using DBSCAN, with TCRdist sequence similarity added in when clustering inside HLA-allele-positive subsets. Repertoires with fewer than 30,000 or more than 120,000 public chains were left out of co-occurrence clustering, as were five repertoires with anomalous nucleotide sharing. In TCRdb, the immuneACCESS table is reduced to in-frame sequences with V and J assigned. These tables do not hold every clone; where another copy was compared, an unresolved V gene accounts for under half, and the others remain unexplained. The V and J calls and clone size come from that table; D and trimming were worked out from the DNA. This sample has 160,000 or so clones in its table, and 80% of those were observed once. The ten most abundant clones make up under 1.5% of the sample.

As for this clone: Its antigen is unknown. It has no much larger one-base neighbor in the sample; base qualities were not kept.

The receptor comes from a man younger than 45 in good health and CMV-seronegative. Sequencing used PBMCs.

The bases read TGCGCCAGCAGCTTGGACTTACGGGGGAACCCCACAGATACGCAGTATTTT. Its translation reads: CASSLDLRGNPTDTQYF. The receptor chain draws on TRBV5-1 and TRBJ2-3; the D gene is perhaps TRBD2, on 6 matching bases. Based on the germline V gene, the CDR1 and CDR2 sequences are SGHRS and YFSETQ. Including the terminal cysteine and phenylalanine, the CDR3 comprises 17 residues. Of the read, only the CDR3 DNA is kept; its 51 bases are in frame from base 1. Relative to germline, V is 0 bases shorter and J is 2 bases shorter, with 16 bases between their ends. The CDR3 plus the reference TRBV5-1 and TRBJ2-3 genes for the other parts give the full variable domain: KAGVTQTPRYLIKTRGQQVTLSCSPISGHRSVSWYQQTPGQGLQFLFEYFSETQRNKGNFPGRFSGRQFSNSRSEMNVSTLELGDSALYLCASSLDLRGNPTDTQYFGPGTRLTVL.